This T cell receptor (beta chain) is from a study of T cells in Graves' hyperthyroidism and ophthalmopathy. V lost 2 bases to trimming and J lost 6 bases, with 13 bases between them. This CDR3 is built from 14 residues. Germline CDR1 is ENHRY and CDR2 is SYGVKD. Ten or more counts support this clonotype. Its target is not known. On the basis of clinical symptoms, serum thyroxine and TRAb, thyroid ultrasound and orbital computed tomography, diagnoses were made. Study observations and caveats: In the blood, most expanded thyroid clonotypes above 0.001 appeared as well.

From RNA transcripts, TCR beta CDR3 regions were amplified. HTBI primers were employed in a first-round RT-PCR of the TCR CDR3. MiXCR, run by TCRdb on the multiplex PCR reads, gives a single entry per CDR3 protein. The sample has around 600,000 distinct CDR3 sequences, 45% seen once. The chain recombines TRBV10-3 with TRBJ1-2, with a weak D call TRBD1 (5 bases). This TCR came from an adult man with Graves' disease, either hyperthyroidism or ophthalmopathy (not recorded which). The sample consisted of peripheral blood or thyroid tissue (not recorded which). In DNA form, the CDR3 reads TGTGCCATCAGTGAGGGGGGGTCTAAAGATGGCTACACCTTC. Translated: CAISEGGSKDGYTF.